This T cell receptor (beta chain) was captured in a study of blood T cell repertoires in COVID-19. Study overall: The cDNA or gDNA used as material had been derived from T cells, B-cell-depleted T cells, or PBMCs.

The method was immunoSEQ multiplex PCR; TCRdb's version includes in-frame clones alone and lacks a portion of them. The sample records 200,000 to 300,000 clones, 75% to 90% being singletons. Sequences were obtained from PBMCs or T cells enriched from blood (not recorded which). The receptor comes from a middle-aged woman with acute COVID-19.

Written as DNA, the CDR3 is TGTGCCAGCAGTTACGAGTCTAGCTCCTACAATGAGCAGTTCTTC. This translates into CASSYESSSYNEQFF. The genes are TRBV6-5 and TRBJ2-1; no definite D call. The V end lost 2 bases, the J end lost 0 bases, and 8 bases lay between the germline ends. This CDR3 contains 15 residues. Germline V gives CDR1 MNHEY, CDR2 SVGAGI.